A single sample gave rise to the 2 T cell receptor beta chains below, sequenced in a study of vaccination effects on CD4 cells after COVID-19. TCRdb's table, derived via immunoSEQ multiplex PCR, lists solely in-frame clones and lacks some. The sample shows 24,000 or so clones, approximately 80% of them seen only once. These TCRs' antigens remain unknown. Antigen-specific CD4+ T cells were first expanded with viral peptide pools by the ViraFEST assay and only then sequenced. Upon completion of approximately ten days in culture, CD4+ T cells were isolated. PCR showed that the person got SARS-CoV-2 infection at some point between March and December 2020. The material sequenced was CD4+ T cells from PBMCs cultured with HCoV-NL63 spike peptides, taken before COVID-19 vaccination. These receptors all come from a human donor who had a prior SARS-CoV-2 infection.

This clone has just one count. The V gene is TRBV10-3, the J gene TRBJ2-1; 9 nucleotides match TRBD2. Germline CDR1 and CDR2: ENHRY and SYGVKD. V shed 3 bases and J 4 bases; nucleotides not matched to a gene: 1. The CDR3 has 14 residues. CDR3 in amino acids: CAISDLAGYNEQFF. CDR3 in DNA: TGTGCCATCAGTGATCTAGCGGGGTACAATGAGCAGTTCTTC.

The chain couples TRBV15 to TRBJ2-7; D could derive from TRBD1 or TRBD2 (5 bases each). Trimming left V 1 base short and J 3 bases short, with 13 bases between. Germline V gene lookup returns CDR1 LNHNV and CDR2 YYDKDF (reference sequence). The CDR3 spans 15 residues. Written as DNA, the CDR3 is TGTGCCACCAGCAGAGTGGCCGGGACGGGCTACGAGCAGTACTTC. Translated, it gives CATSRVAGTGYEQYF.